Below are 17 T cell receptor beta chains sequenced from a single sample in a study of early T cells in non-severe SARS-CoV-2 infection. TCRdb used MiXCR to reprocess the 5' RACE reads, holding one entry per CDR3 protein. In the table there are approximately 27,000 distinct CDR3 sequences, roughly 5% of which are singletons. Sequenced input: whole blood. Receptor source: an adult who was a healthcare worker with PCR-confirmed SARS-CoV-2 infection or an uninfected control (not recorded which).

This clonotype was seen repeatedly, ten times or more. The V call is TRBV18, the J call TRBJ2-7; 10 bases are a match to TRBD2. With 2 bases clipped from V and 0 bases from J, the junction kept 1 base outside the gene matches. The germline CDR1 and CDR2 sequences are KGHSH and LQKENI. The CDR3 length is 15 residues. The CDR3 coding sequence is TGTGCCAGCTCACCAGCTAGCGGGAGCTCCTACGAGCAGTACTTC. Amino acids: CASSPASGSSYEQYF.

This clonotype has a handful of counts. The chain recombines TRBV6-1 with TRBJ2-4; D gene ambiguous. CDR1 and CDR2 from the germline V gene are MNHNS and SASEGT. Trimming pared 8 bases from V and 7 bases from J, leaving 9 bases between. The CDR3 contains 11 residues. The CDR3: CASGPGNIQYF. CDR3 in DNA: TGTGCCAGCGGTCCGGGCAACATTCAGTACTTC.

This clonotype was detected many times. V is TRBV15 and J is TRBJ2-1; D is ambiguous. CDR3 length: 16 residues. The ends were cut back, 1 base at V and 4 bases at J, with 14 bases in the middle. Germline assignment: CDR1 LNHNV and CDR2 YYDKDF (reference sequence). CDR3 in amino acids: CATSRGTVGPYNEQFF. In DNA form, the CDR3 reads TGTGCCACCAGCAGAGGTACAGTGGGCCCTTACAATGAGCAGTTCTTC. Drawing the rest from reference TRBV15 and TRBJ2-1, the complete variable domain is DAMVIQNPRYQVTQFGKPVTLSCSQTLNHNVMYWYQQKSSQAPKLLFHYYDKDFNNEADTPDNFQSRRPNTSFCFLDIRSPGLGDTAMYLCATSRGTVGPYNEQFFGPGTRLTVL.

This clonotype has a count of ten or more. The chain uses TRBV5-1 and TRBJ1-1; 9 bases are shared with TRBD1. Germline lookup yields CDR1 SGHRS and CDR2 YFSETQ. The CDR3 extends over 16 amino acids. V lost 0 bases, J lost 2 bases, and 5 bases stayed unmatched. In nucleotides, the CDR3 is TGCGCCAGCAGCTTGGTCGGGACAGGGACTAACACTGAAGCTTTCTTT. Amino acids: CASSLVGTGTNTEAFF. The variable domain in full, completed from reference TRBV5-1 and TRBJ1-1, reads KAGVTQTPRYLIKTRGQQVTLSCSPISGHRSVSWYQQTPGQGLQFLFEYFSETQRNKGNFPGRFSGRQFSNSRSEMNVSTLELGDSALYLCASSLVGTGTNTEAFFGQGTRLTVV.

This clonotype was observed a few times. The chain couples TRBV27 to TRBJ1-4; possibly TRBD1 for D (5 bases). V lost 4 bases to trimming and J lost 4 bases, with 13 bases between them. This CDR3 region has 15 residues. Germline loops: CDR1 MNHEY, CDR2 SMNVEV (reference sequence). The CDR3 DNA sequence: TGTGCCAGCAGTTGGAGTAGGCAGGGTAATGAAAAACTGTTTTTT. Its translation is CASSWSRQGNEKLFF.

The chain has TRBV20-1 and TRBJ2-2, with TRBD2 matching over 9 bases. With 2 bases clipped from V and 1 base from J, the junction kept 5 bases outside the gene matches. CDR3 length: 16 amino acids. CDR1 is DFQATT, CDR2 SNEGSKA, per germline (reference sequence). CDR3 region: CSARKLAGWNTGELFF. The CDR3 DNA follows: TGCAGTGCTAGAAAGCTAGCGGGATGGAACACCGGGGAGCTGTTTTTT.

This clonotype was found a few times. This chain's CDR3 is CASSTADRLYTDTQYF. In DNA, the CDR3 is TGTGCCAGTAGTACGGCCGACAGATTATACACAGATACGCAGTATTTT. The chain recombines TRBV19 with TRBJ2-3, with TRBD1 as a possible D gene (5 bases). The CDR3 consists of 16 residues. Germline V CDR1 and CDR2: LNHDA, SQIVND (reference sequence). V was shortened by 4 bases and J by 2 bases, with 16 bases between the two germline ends.

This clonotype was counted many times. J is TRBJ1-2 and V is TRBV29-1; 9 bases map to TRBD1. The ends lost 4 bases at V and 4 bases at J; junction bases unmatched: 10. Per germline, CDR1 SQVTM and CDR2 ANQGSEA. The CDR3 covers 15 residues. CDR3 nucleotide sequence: TGCAGCGTTGGTGGCGGGACAGGGCTCCTCTATGGCTACACCTTC. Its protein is CSVGGGTGLLYGYTF.

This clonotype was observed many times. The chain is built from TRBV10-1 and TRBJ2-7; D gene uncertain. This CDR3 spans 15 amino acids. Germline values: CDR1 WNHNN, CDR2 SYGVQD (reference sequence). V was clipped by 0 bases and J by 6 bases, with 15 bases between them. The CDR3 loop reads CASSESGRQGREQYF. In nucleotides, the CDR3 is TGCGCCAGCAGTGAGTCCGGCAGGCAAGGACGCGAGCAGTACTTC.

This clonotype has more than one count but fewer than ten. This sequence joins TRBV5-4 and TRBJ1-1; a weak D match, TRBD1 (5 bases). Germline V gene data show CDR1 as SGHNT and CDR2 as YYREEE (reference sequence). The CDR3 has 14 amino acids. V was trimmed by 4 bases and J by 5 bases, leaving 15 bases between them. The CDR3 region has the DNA TGTGCCAGCAGCCCCGGGGGTTTGGGGACTGAAGCTTTCTTT. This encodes CASSPGGLGTEAFF.

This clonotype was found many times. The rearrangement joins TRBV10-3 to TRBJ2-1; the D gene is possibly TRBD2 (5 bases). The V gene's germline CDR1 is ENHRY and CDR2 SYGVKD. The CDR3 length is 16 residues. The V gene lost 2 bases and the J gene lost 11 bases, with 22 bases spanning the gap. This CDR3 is CAISEPSGELLHKQFF. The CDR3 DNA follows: TGTGCCATCAGTGAGCCGTCCGGGGAACTCCTCCATAAGCAGTTCTTC.

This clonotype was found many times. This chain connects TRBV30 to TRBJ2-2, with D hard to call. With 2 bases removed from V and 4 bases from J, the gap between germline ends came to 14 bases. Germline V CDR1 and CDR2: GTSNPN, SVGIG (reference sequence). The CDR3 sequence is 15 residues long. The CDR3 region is CAWSPRWASTGELFF. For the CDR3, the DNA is TGTGCCTGGAGTCCCAGATGGGCCTCCACCGGGGAGCTGTTTTTT.

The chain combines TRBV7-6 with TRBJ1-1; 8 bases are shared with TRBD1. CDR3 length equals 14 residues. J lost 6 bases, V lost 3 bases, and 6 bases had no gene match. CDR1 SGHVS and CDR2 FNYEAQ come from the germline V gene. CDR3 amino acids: CASSFTGGHSEAFF. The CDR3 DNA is TGTGCCAGCAGCTTCACAGGGGGGCATTCTGAAGCTTTCTTT.

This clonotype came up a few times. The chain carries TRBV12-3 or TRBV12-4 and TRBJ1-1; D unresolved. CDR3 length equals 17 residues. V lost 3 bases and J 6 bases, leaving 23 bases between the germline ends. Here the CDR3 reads CASSFLLDPRTVPEAFF. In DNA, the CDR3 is TGTGCCAGCAGTTTCCTTTTAGACCCGCGAACGGTACCTGAAGCTTTCTTT.

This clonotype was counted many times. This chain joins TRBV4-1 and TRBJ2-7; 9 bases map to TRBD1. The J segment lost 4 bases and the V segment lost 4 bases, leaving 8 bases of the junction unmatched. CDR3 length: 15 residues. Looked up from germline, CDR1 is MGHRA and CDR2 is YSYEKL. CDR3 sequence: CASSPGTGKLYEQYF. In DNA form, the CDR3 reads TGCGCCAGCAGCCCCGGGACAGGGAAACTTTACGAGCAGTACTTC.

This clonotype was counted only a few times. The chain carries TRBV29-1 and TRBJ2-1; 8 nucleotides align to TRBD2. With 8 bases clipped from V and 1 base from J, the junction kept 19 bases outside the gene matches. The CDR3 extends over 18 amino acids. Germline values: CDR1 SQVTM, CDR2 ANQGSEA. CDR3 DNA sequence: TGCAGCCTCGGGGGGGAGGTCAGCGGGAGATCGTCCTACAATGAGCAGTTCTTC. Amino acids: CSLGGEVSGRSSYNEQFF.

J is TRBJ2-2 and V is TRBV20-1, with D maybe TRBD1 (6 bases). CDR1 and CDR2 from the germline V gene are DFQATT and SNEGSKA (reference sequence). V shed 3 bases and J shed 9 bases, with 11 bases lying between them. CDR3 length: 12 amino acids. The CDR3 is CSASSGTRELFF. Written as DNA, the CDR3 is TGCAGTGCTAGTAGTGGGACACGGGAGCTGTTTTTT.